These T cell receptor beta chains were read from a single sample in a study of T cells in Graves' hyperthyroidism and ophthalmopathy. TCRdb independently ran MiXCR on the multiplex PCR reads; one entry per CDR3 protein. Among 530,000 or so distinct CDR3 sequences listed, approximately 25% were seen once. Sequenced input: blood. The receptors shown here come from a woman in her twenties or thirties with Graves' ophthalmopathy. Each CDR3 is given with its conserved first and last residue. The D gene is left open where the match is weak. The size field is filled for only some rows; it gives once, few, many or a size class.

d_call: TRBD1; clone_size: many; v_call: TRBV6-1; j_call: TRBJ1-2; cdr3_nt: TGTGCCAGCAGCAACGACAGGGGGCTTGGTGGCTACACCTTC; cdr3_aa: CASSNDRGLGGYTF
d_call: TRBD1; clone_size: NA; v_call: TRBV10-3; j_call: TRBJ1-2; cdr3_nt: TGTGCCATCAGTGAGGCCGCGGCAGGGGGAGATGGCTACACCTTC; cdr3_aa: CAISEAAAGGDGYTF
d_call: NA; clone_size: few; v_call: TRBV4-2; j_call: TRBJ2-7; cdr3_nt: TGTGCCAGCAGCCCCTCCTTTTCGACAGCGCCCTACGAGCAGTACTTC; cdr3_aa: CASSPSFSTAPYEQYF
d_call: NA; clone_size: many; v_call: TRBV3-1; j_call: TRBJ1-2; cdr3_nt: TGTGCCAGCAGCCAAGATTCAGGGCTAAACTATGGCTACACCTTC; cdr3_aa: CASSQDSGLNYGYTF
d_call: NA; clone_size: many; v_call: TRBV6-1; j_call: TRBJ1-1; cdr3_nt: TGTGCCAGCAGCGTTCCCAGTGGGGACACTGAAGCTTTCTTT; cdr3_aa: CASSVPSGDTEAFF
d_call: NA; clone_size: many; v_call: TRBV6-2/TRBV6-3; j_call: TRBJ1-2; cdr3_nt: TGTGCCAGCAGTTACAGGGAGCCCTATGGCTACACCTTC; cdr3_aa: CASSYREPYGYTF
d_call: TRBD1; clone_size: NA; v_call: TRBV7-6; j_call: TRBJ1-2; cdr3_nt: TGTGCCAGCAGCCCCCGACAGGGATCCGTAATATCTAACTATGGCTACACCTTC; cdr3_aa: CASSPRQGSVISNYGYTF
d_call: TRBD1; clone_size: NA; v_call: TRBV7-7; j_call: TRBJ2-2; cdr3_nt: TGTGCTAGCAGCTCCGGGACAGGGGGGCAGTATGGGACCGGGGAGCTGTTTTTT; cdr3_aa: CASSSGTGGQYGTGELFF
d_call: NA; clone_size: few; v_call: TRBV7-3; j_call: TRBJ2-2; cdr3_nt: TGTGCCAGCAGCTTAACGTTAGGGTCCGGGGAGCTGTTTTTT; cdr3_aa: CASSLTLGSGELFF
d_call: NA; clone_size: NA; v_call: TRBV20-1; j_call: TRBJ2-5; cdr3_nt: TGCAGTGCTCTCCTGGGGCCCGACCAAGAGACCCAGTACTTC; cdr3_aa: CSALLGPDQETQYF
d_call: TRBD1; clone_size: once; v_call: TRBV12-3/TRBV12-4; j_call: TRBJ1-5; cdr3_nt: TGTGCCAGCAGTATAGTCCGGGACAGGGGGGGGTTTGGCAATCAGCCCCAGCATTTT; cdr3_aa: CASSIVRDRGGFGNQPQHF
d_call: TRBD1; clone_size: NA; v_call: TRBV5-1; j_call: TRBJ2-5; cdr3_nt: TGCGCCAGCAGCTATCCGACAGGGGCTCCTGAAGAGACCCAGTACTTC; cdr3_aa: CASSYPTGAPEETQYF
d_call: NA; clone_size: few; v_call: TRBV12-5; j_call: TRBJ2-5; cdr3_nt: TGTGCTAGTGGTTTGGGCAGGGCACAAGAGACCCAGTACTTC; cdr3_aa: CASGLGRAQETQYF
d_call: NA; clone_size: many; v_call: TRBV28; j_call: TRBJ1-2; cdr3_nt: TGTGCCAGCAGTCTGGGACGGCTCCCAAATGGCTACACCTTC; cdr3_aa: CASSLGRLPNGYTF
d_call: TRBD2; clone_size: many; v_call: TRBV30; j_call: TRBJ2-5; cdr3_nt: TGTGCCTGGAGGCTAGGTCTAGCGGGAGAGACCCAGTACTTC; cdr3_aa: CAWRLGLAGETQYF
d_call: TRBD1; clone_size: many; v_call: TRBV11-2; j_call: TRBJ2-3; cdr3_nt: TGTGCCAGCAGCCGGGGACAGTTAGGGACAGATACGCAGTATTTT; cdr3_aa: CASSRGQLGTDTQYF
d_call: NA; clone_size: many; v_call: TRBV10-2; j_call: TRBJ1-5; cdr3_nt: TGCGCCAGCAGGCCAGGTAGGGGCAATCAGCCCCAGCATTTT; cdr3_aa: CASRPGRGNQPQHF
d_call: NA; clone_size: few; v_call: TRBV3-1; j_call: TRBJ2-7; cdr3_nt: TGTGCCAGCAGCCAAGATTCAACGGCCGAACAACCCTACGAGCAGTACTTC; cdr3_aa: CASSQDSTAEQPYEQYF
d_call: TRBD1; clone_size: NA; v_call: TRBV12-3/TRBV12-4; j_call: TRBJ2-5; cdr3_nt: TGTGCCAGCAGTTCCCGACAGGGAGTCTCGGAGACCCAGTACTTC; cdr3_aa: CASSSRQGVSETQYF
d_call: NA; clone_size: NA; v_call: TRBV6-1; j_call: TRBJ1-3; cdr3_nt: TGTGCCAGCACCCTAGACAGCTCTGGAAACACCATATATTTT; cdr3_aa: CASTLDSSGNTIYF
d_call: TRBD2; clone_size: many; v_call: TRBV20-1; j_call: TRBJ2-2; cdr3_nt: TGCAGTGCTAGTCAGGCGCGGGGGGGGACCGGGGAGCTGTTTTTT; cdr3_aa: CSASQARGGTGELFF
d_call: NA; clone_size: many; v_call: TRBV5-1; j_call: TRBJ2-5; cdr3_nt: TGCGCCAGCAGCTTGGTTGGACGGCTAGTTATCCAAGAGACCCAGTACTTC; cdr3_aa: CASSLVGRLVIQETQYF
d_call: NA; clone_size: NA; v_call: TRBV6-1; j_call: TRBJ2-3; cdr3_nt: TGTGCCAGCAGTGAAGGTCACTCGGCGAATACGCAGTATTTT; cdr3_aa: CASSEGHSANTQYF
d_call: TRBD2; clone_size: NA; v_call: TRBV27; j_call: TRBJ2-5; cdr3_nt: TGTGCCAGCAGTACTCGGACTAGCGGGGGGGCCTTCGGTCGAGAGACCCAGTACTTC; cdr3_aa: CASSTRTSGGAFGRETQYF